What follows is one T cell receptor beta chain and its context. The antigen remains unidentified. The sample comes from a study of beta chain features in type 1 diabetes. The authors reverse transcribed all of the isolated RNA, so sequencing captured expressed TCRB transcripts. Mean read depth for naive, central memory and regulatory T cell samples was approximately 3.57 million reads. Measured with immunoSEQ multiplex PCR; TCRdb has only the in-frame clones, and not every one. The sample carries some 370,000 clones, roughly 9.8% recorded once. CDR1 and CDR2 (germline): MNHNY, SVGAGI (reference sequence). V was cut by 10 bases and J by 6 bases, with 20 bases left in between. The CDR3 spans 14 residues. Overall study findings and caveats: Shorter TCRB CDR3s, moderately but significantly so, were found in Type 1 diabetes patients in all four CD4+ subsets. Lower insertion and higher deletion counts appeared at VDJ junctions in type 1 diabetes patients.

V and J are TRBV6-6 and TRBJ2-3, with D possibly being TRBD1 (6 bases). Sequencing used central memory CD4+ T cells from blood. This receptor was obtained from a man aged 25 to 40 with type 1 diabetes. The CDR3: CAITASGVGDTQYF. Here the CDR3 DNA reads TGTGCCATCACGGCCTCAGGGGTAGGGGATACGCAGTATTTT.